This TCR beta chain derives from a study of beta chain features in type 1 diabetes. Overall study: Cell yields, age and gender were similar between patients and healthy donors. Researchers looked at roughly 110 million sorted cells across all samples.

The germline V gene encodes CDR1 LNHDA and CDR2 SQIVND (reference sequence). V dropped 5 bases and J dropped 6 bases, with 13 bases sitting between them. The length of the CDR3 is 13 residues. The authors obtained over 98% purity in all sorted populations. The study reverse transcribed the entire isolated RNA, so it sequenced expressed TCRB transcripts. TCRdb's copy holds only in-frame clones and misses some; the assay was immunoSEQ multiplex PCR. The repertoire holds around 170,000 clones, with approximately 9% as singletons. The specimen was central memory CD4+ T cells from blood. This sequence joins TRBV19 and TRBJ1-1; D call uncertain. The clonotype comes from a woman in her late teens or twenties in good health. For the CDR3, the DNA is TGTGCCAGTAGTCCCCGAGCGAAGTCTGAAGCTTTCTTT. This encodes CASSPRAKSEAFF.